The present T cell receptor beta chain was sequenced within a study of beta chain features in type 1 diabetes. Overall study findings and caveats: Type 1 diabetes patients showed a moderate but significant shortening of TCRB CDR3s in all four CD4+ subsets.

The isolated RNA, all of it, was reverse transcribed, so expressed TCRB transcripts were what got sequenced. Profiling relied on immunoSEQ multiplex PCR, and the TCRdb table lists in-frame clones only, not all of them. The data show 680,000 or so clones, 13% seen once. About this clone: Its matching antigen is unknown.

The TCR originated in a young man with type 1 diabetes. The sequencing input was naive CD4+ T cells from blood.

The CDR3 region is CASSLSPGDTEAFF. CDR3 DNA: TGTGCCAGCAGCTTATCTCCGGGGGACACTGAAGCTTTCTTT. This chain joins TRBV13 and TRBJ1-1; maybe TRBD1 (5 bases). There are 14 residues in the CDR3. Per the germline V gene, CDR1 is PRHDT and CDR2 is FYEKMQ (reference sequence). The V and J ends lost 2 bases and 3 bases respectively, with 10 bases between them.